The T cell receptor beta chain under discussion was sequenced for a study of memory CD4+ T cells and cytomegalovirus serostatus. Study information: This sample comes from healthy Belgian adults, under 10 CMV seropositive, 24 seronegative. Study-level findings and limits: Suggested: most of the CMV-linked TCR signature lies in CD4+ memory cells. Each of approximately 69 CMV-associated TCRbeta sequences occurred in one to five individuals.

The CDR3 is 17 amino acids. Losses at the gene ends were 3 bases for V and 7 bases for J; bases not matched to a gene: 10. The germline V gene encodes CDR1 ENHRY and CDR2 SYGVKD. To note about this clone: The antigen is undetermined.

Here immunoSEQ multiplex PCR was the method, and the copy in TCRdb shows in-frame clones only, minus some. The top ten clones hold approximately 1.9% of a sample with 40,000 to 45,000 clones, about 80% of them seen once. The sort gate was single viable CD3+CD4+CD8-CD45RO+ cells for memory CD4+ T cells. Serostatus was set by detecting CMV pp150, pp28, p38, p52 IgG. Sequences were obtained from memory CD4+ T cells from blood. The rearrangement uses TRBV10-3 and TRBJ1-4, with 11 bases lining up with TRBD1. This clonotype was sampled from an adult in good health and CMV-seronegative. The DNA of the CDR3 is TGTGCCATCAGTGACTCGGACAGGGGGCCGGTTGTTGAAAAACTGTTTTTT. Encoded protein: CAISDSDRGPVVEKLFF.